This T cell receptor beta chain was sequenced in a study of CD8 T cells in Susac syndrome. Study context: Patients with Susac syndrome were therapy-naive, on corticosteroids, or on intravenous immunoglobulin alone at the time that blood was drawn.

The study sequenced TCR beta in blood CD8+ and CD4+ T cells. TEMRA cells were FACS-enriched, unlike CD8+ and CD4+ T cells, which were negatively isolated. With respect to this clonotype: Its antigen is unidentified.

General study points: There were 15 to 20 Susac-specific public clones in total CD8+ repertoires and a few in CD8+ TEMRA repertoires.

It was with random hexamers that roughly 0.5 to 1 ug RNA was reverse transcribed. TCRdb used MiXCR to reprocess the immunoSEQ multiplex PCR reads, holding one entry per CDR3 protein. Of around 150,000 distinct CDR3 sequences in the sample, around 95% were seen once. The V gene lost 8 bases and the J gene lost 3 bases, with 6 bases spanning the gap. Germline assignment: CDR1 MNHEY and CDR2 SMNVEV (reference sequence). The CDR3 is made up of 11 amino acids. This sequence joins TRBV27 and TRBJ2-3; no clear D gene. The sample comprised CD8+ T cells from PBMCs. The clonotype was recovered from a human donor with Susac syndrome. CDR3 sequence (DNA): TGTGCCAGCGGTCCTACAGATACGCAGTATTTT. This sequence encodes CASGPTDTQYF.